This entry lists 23 T cell receptor beta chains sequenced from one sample in a study of T cell clonality in common variable immunodeficiency. TCRdb's table, derived via immunoSEQ multiplex PCR, lists solely in-frame clones and lacks some. Observed in the sample are roughly 55,000 clones, none of them singletons. Specimen: peripheral blood mononuclear cells. These TCRs come from a person between 18 and 75 years old in good health.

There are many counts of this clone. From the germline J gene comes the end of the CDR3, since the read stops 3 residues before it. The V call is TRBV30, the J call TRBJ2-1; 10 bases map to TRBD2. Germline-derived CDR1 and CDR2 are GTSNPN and SVGIG (reference sequence). The CDR3 sequence is 15 residues long. V was pared by 3 bases and J by 1 base, with 3 bases of the junction left unmatched. The CDR3 region is CAWRGTSESYNEQFF. Partial CDR3 DNA: TGTGCCTGGAGGGGGACTAGCGAATCCTACAATGAG. Looking up the rest from reference TRBV30 and TRBJ2-1 gives the full variable domain: SQTIHQWPATLVQPVGSPLSLECTVEGTSNPNLYWYRQAAGRGLQLLFYSVGIGQISSEVPQNLSASRPQDRQFILSSKKLLLSDSGFYLCAWRGTSESYNEQFFGPGTRLTVL.

This clone has a count of ten or more. The read stops 3 residues short of the end of the CDR3; the missing end is completed from the germline J gene. This chain links TRBV19 with TRBJ2-5; 7 nucleotides agree with TRBD1. Germline V CDR1 and CDR2: LNHDA, SQIVND (reference sequence). V dropped 5 bases and J dropped 5; count of bases not matched to a gene: 8. The CDR3 runs to 14 residues. The DNA read from the CDR3 is TGTGCCAGTAGTCGGACAGGCCTTCGGGAGACC. As protein: CASSRTGLRET. The full CDR3 sequence reads CASSRTGLRETQYF.

This clone was detected many times. The DNA ends 3 residues before the CDR3 does, and the rest of the CDR3 is filled in from the germline J gene. The V call is TRBV6-1, the J call TRBJ1-2, with D maybe TRBD1 (6 bases). Trimming removed 4 bases at V and 5 bases at J, with 8 bases between. Germline CDR1 is MNHNS and CDR2 is SASEGT. The CDR3 covers 12 residues. The sequenced CDR3 bases are TGTGCCAGCAGTGGAGGGGGATATGGC. Amino acid sequence: CASSGGGYG. The complete CDR3 reads CASSGGGYGYTF.

This clone was detected many times. Sequencing ends 3 residues short of the CDR3 end; the germline J gene provides the rest. V usage is TRBV5-1 and J usage is TRBJ2-3, with 7 bases fitting TRBD1. Looked up from germline, CDR1 is SGHRS and CDR2 is YFSETQ. This CDR3 has 14 residues. Losses at the gene ends were 3 bases for V and 6 bases for J; bases not matched to a gene: 7. The CDR3 region is CASSSRTGADTQYF. CDR3 DNA (partial): TGCGCCAGCAGCTCTCGCACAGGGGCGGATACG.

This clone was found many times. The read is 3 residues too short to cover the CDR3 end, so that end is filled in from the germline J gene. V gene TRBV18 combines with J gene TRBJ1-1, with D tentatively TRBD1 (6 bases). Germline V CDR1 and CDR2: KGHSH, LQKENI. V lost 4 bases to trimming and J lost 1 base, with 16 bases between them. The CDR3 is made up of 16 amino acids. CDR3 in amino acids: CASSRTWAGANTEAFF. The covered CDR3 bases are TGTGCCAGCTCACGGACCTGGGCAGGGGCGAACACTGAA.

This clone has at least ten counts. Partial CDR3 DNA: TGTGCCAGCAGTGATACAGGCTATGGC. Its translation: CASSDTGYG. The whole CDR3 protein is CASSDTGYGYTF. This chain links TRBV2 with TRBJ1-2; TRBD1 is a possible D gene (5 bases). The read gets to within 3 residues of the CDR3 end, and the germline J gene fills in the rest. CDR3 length: 12 residues. V shed 3 bases and J shed 4 bases, with 6 bases lying between them. Germline CDR1 reads SNHLY; CDR2 reads FYNNEI.

This clone was counted many times. The read ends 3 residues shy of where the CDR3 ends; the end is completed using the germline J gene. The rearrangement links TRBV20-1 to TRBJ2-7; 12 positions agree with TRBD2. CDR1 DFQATT and CDR2 SNEGSKA come from the germline V gene (reference sequence). The V segment lost 6 bases and the J segment 0 bases; nucleotides outside the gene matches: 9. CDR3 length equals 16 residues. The CDR3 here is CSAGLAGSPSSYEQYF. Incomplete CDR3 DNA: TGCAGTGCCGGACTAGCGGGATCCCCTAGCTCCTACGAG.

This clone appeared many times. From the germline J gene comes the end of the CDR3, since the read stops 3 residues before it. This rearrangement joins TRBV19 to TRBJ2-2; 10 bases fit TRBD1. The CDR3 covers 16 residues. Germline lookup yields CDR1 LNHDA and CDR2 SQIVND (reference sequence). Germline trimming cut 5 bases from V and 4 bases from J; bases unmatched to any gene: 7. Partial CDR3 DNA: TGTGCCAGTAGTCCCGGGGACAGGGGAACCACCGGGGAG. Its translation is CASSPGDRGTTGE. The complete CDR3 reads CASSPGDRGTTGELFF. The variable domain in full, completed from reference TRBV19 and TRBJ2-2, reads DGGITQSPKYLFRKEGQNVTLSCEQNLNHDAMYWYRQDPGQGLRLIYYSQIVNDFQKGDIAEGYSVSREKKESFPLTVTSAQKNPTAFYLCASSPGDRGTTGELFFGEGSRLTVL.

This clone turned up a few times. From the germline J gene comes the end of the CDR3, since the read stops 3 residues before it. The chain employs TRBV16 and TRBJ2-1; D is possibly TRBD1 (6 bases). Germline V gives CDR1 KGHSY, CDR2 FQNENV. There are 14 residues in the CDR3. V lost 1 base to trimming and J lost 5 bases, with 9 bases between them. CDR3 residues: CASSQLAGDNEQFF. CDR3 bases read: TGTGCCAGCAGCCAATTGGCAGGGGACAATGAG. Filled out from reference TRBV16 and TRBJ2-1, the complete variable domain reads GEEVAQTPKHLVRGEGQKAKLYCAPIKGHSYVFWYQQVLKNEFKFLISFQNENVFDETGMPKERFSAKCLPNSPCSLEIQATKLEDSAVYFCASSQLAGDNEQFFGPGTRLTVL.

This clone came up many times. The observed sequence ends 3 residues before the CDR3 terminus, with the missing tail filled in from the germline J gene. The V and J genes are TRBV20-1 and TRBJ2-6; a possible D gene is TRBD1 (5 bases). The germline V gene has CDR1 DFQATT and CDR2 SNEGSKA (reference sequence). The V and J ends lost 6 bases and 1 base respectively, with 19 bases between them. CDR3 length: 17 amino acids. The CDR3 is CSARQLETVSGANVLTF. The sequenced part of the CDR3 DNA is TGCAGTGCACGTCAACTCGAGACAGTGTCTGGGGCCAACGTC.

This clone was counted ten times or more. The read terminates 3 residues before the CDR3 end, so the remaining end is supplied by the germline J gene. V gene TRBV20-1 combines with J gene TRBJ1-1; no reliable D call. The ends were cut back, 4 bases at V and 7 bases at J, with 13 bases in the middle. Germline assignment: CDR1 DFQATT and CDR2 SNEGSKA (reference sequence). The CDR3 has 12 residues. The covered CDR3 bases are TGCAGTGCTAATCCCGGGCGGGTTGAA. Encoded protein: CSANPGRVE. The CDR3 in full is CSANPGRVEAFF.

This clone was seen ten or more times. The sequenced fragment ends 3 residues before the CDR3 boundary, so the rest is inferred from the germline J gene. The V and J genes are TRBV20-1 and TRBJ2-5, with 8 bases matching TRBD2. Germline V gene data show CDR1 as DFQATT and CDR2 as SNEGSKA (reference sequence). After removal of 1 base from V and 2 bases from J, the junction contained 3 bases not matched to a gene. CDR3 size: 14 residues. The sequenced CDR3 bases are TGCAGTGCTAGAGGACTAGCGAAGCAAGAGACC. Translated: CSARGLAKQET. The complete CDR3 reads CSARGLAKQETQYF.

This clone was recorded at least ten times. The sequence runs out 3 residues before the end of the CDR3; the remainder is reconstructed from the germline J gene. V is TRBV20-1 and J is TRBJ2-2; D is unclear. The germline CDR1 and CDR2 sequences are DFQATT and SNEGSKA (reference sequence). The V and J ends lost 2 bases and 0 bases respectively, with 10 bases between them. The CDR3 consists of 15 residues. The CDR3 bases that were read are TGCAGTGCTAGATTCCAGACAACGAACACCGGGGAG. Translation gives CSARFQTTNTGE. The whole CDR3 protein is CSARFQTTNTGELFF.

This clone appeared many times. Read data end 3 residues before the CDR3 end; the end is taken from the germline J gene. The chain has TRBV6-2 or TRBV6-3 and TRBJ2-3; D remains ambiguous. Germline V gives CDR1 MNHEY, CDR2 SVGEGT. V was cut by 0 bases and J by 4 bases, with 8 bases left in between. This CDR3 is 14 amino acids long. The covered CDR3 bases are TGTGCCAGCAGTTACTCGGGCTCCTCAGATACG. Translating it yields CASSYSGSSDT. The CDR3 in its entirety is CASSYSGSSDTQYF.

This clone was detected ten times or more. The read finishes 3 residues shy of the CDR3 end, and the germline J gene is used to complete it. The chain combines TRBV29-1 with TRBJ2-7; no firm D call. CDR1 SQVTM and CDR2 ANQGSEA come from the germline V gene. V was clipped by 7 bases and J by 5 bases, with 15 bases between them. CDR3 length: 12 amino acids. The CDR3 spells CSALRRADEQYF. The covered CDR3 bases are TGCAGCGCGCTACGTAGGGCCGACGAG.

The table lists this clone with many counts. The CDR3 goes on 3 residues after the read ends, and that part is filled in from the germline J gene. The chain links TRBV28 to TRBJ2-1, with D possibly matching TRBD2 (6 bases). CDR3 length equals 15 residues. Between the trimmed V and J ends, which lost 7 bases and 9 bases, there was a span of 22 bases. Germline CDR1 MDHEN, CDR2 SYDVKM. CDR3 DNA, as far as it was read: TGTGCCAGCAACTTCGGCCGGGACTCCCTGGGTGAG. This codes for CASNFGRDSLGE. The complete CDR3 protein is CASNFGRDSLGEQFF.

This clone showed up many times. The read gets to within 3 residues of the CDR3 end, and the germline J gene fills in the rest. The V gene is TRBV12-3 or TRBV12-4, the J gene TRBJ2-7; the match to TRBD1 covers 8 bases. The CDR3 covers 15 residues. The trim removed 3 bases at V and 2 bases at J, leaving 6 bases unmatched. The DNA read from the CDR3 is TGTGCCAGCAGTTTTGAGGGACAGGAACCCTACGAG. Protein product: CASSFEGQEPYE. The CDR3 reads in full as CASSFEGQEPYEQYF.

This clone was picked up many times. The read ends 3 residues before the CDR3 terminus; that terminus is restored from the germline J gene. The rearrangement joins TRBV28 to TRBJ2-7; D unclear. The ends were cut back, 3 bases at V and 4 bases at J, with 4 bases in the middle. The CDR3 extends over 11 amino acids. The germline CDR1 and CDR2 sequences are MDHEN and SYDVKM. The sequenced CDR3 bases are TGTGCCAGCAGTTTCGGGTACGAG. Translating it yields CASSFGYE. The whole CDR3 protein is CASSFGYEQYF. The whole variable domain, remainder taken from reference TRBV28 and TRBJ2-7, is DVKVTQSSRYLVKRTGEKVFLECVQDMDHENMFWYRQDPGLGLRLIYFSYDVKMKEKGDIPEGYSVSREKKERFSLILESASTNQTSMYLCASSFGYEQYFGPGTRLTVT.

The sample holds many counts of this clone. The read comes to an end 3 residues before the CDR3 does, leaving the germline J gene to fill in the end. The V gene is TRBV10-3, the J gene TRBJ2-7; 14 nucleotides align to TRBD2. After removal of 4 bases from V and 5 bases from J, the junction contained 4 bases not matched to a gene. The CDR3 has 15 amino acids. In germline, CDR1 is ENHRY, CDR2 SYGVKD. The CDR3 DNA, read in part, is TGTGCCATCAGTGGGGGACTAGCGGGAGTTGACGAG. Translation: CAISGGLAGVDE. The entire CDR3 reads CAISGGLAGVDEQYF.

As for this clone: The read stops 3 residues short of the end of the CDR3; the missing end is completed from the germline J gene. The chain recombines TRBV20-1 with TRBJ1-1; 8 positions match TRBD1. Germline assignment: CDR1 DFQATT and CDR2 SNEGSKA (reference sequence). This CDR3 has 13 amino acids. V was clipped by 6 bases and J by 5 bases; unmatched bases: 8. CDR3 DNA (partial): TGCAGTGCCTTAGGACAGGGAATGACTGAA. Translated, it gives CSALGQGMTE. The whole CDR3 region reads CSALGQGMTEAFF.

This clone was observed at least ten times. The CDR3 extends 3 residues past the end of the read, so its final part is completed from the germline J gene. The chain carries TRBV6-1 and TRBJ2-5, with a tentative D call TRBD2 (6 bases). Germline V gene data show CDR1 as MNHNS and CDR2 as SASEGT. V lost 3 bases and J lost 1, with 6 bases in between. The CDR3 consists of 13 residues. The CDR3 spells CASSEGLQETQYF. CDR3 bases read: TGTGCCAGCAGTGAGGGACTCCAAGAGACC.

This clone appeared many times. The CDR3 is cut off 3 residues early in the read; its end comes from the germline J gene. V usage is TRBV14 and J usage is TRBJ2-7; TRBD1 is a possible D gene (6 bases). Germline-derived CDR1 and CDR2 are SGHDN and FVKESK. This CDR3 is built from 15 residues. V shed 1 base and J shed 3 bases, with 13 bases lying between them. CDR3 bases read: TGTGCCAGCAGCCAAGGAAGGACAGTTTACTACGAG. Amino acid sequence: CASSQGRTVYYE. The full CDR3 reads CASSQGRTVYYEQYF.

This clone was observed many times. The CDR3 end falls 3 residues outside the read, so it is completed with the germline J gene. The V and J genes are TRBV19 and TRBJ1-3; D ambiguous. The CDR3 sequence is 14 residues long. Looked up from germline, CDR1 is LNHDA and CDR2 is SQIVND (reference sequence). Trimming removed 7 bases from V and 4 bases from J, with 14 bases in between. CDR3 DNA, as far as it was read: TGTGCCAGTACTCAAAATCGACTAGGAAACACC. It is translated as CASTQNRLGNT. The full CDR3 is CASTQNRLGNTIYF.